The source of this T cell receptor (beta chain) is a study of response to subunit inactivated influenza vaccine. General study points: Only a handful of new T cells, the authors suggested, are recruited with each seasonal influenza vaccination.

TCRdb reanalysed the RT-PCR reads using MiXCR and keeps one entry per CDR3 protein. This table holds roughly 710,000 distinct CDR3 sequences, 11% to 15% found once. This clonotype was detected ten times or more. What it recognizes is unknown. There are 13 residues in the CDR3. Per germline, CDR1 SQVTM and CDR2 ANQGSEA. Trimming stripped 6 bases from V and 7 bases from J, with 18 bases between. Sequencing used PBMCs from blood, obtained less than 15 days before vaccination. The chain combines TRBV29-1 with TRBJ1-2, with a possible D match to TRBD1 (5 bases). The receptor was isolated from a man in his fifties who received an inactivated influenza vaccine. CDR3 sequence: CSVRDSRRFGYTF. The CDR3 DNA reads as TGCAGCGTCAGAGACAGTCGGAGGTTTGGCTACACCTTC. The whole variable domain, filled in from reference TRBV29-1 and TRBJ1-2, reads SAVISQKPSRDICQRGTSLTIQCQVDSQVTMMFWYRQQPGQSLTLIATANQGSEATYESGFVIDKFPISRPNLTFSTLTVSNMSPEDSSIYLCSVRDSRRFGYTFGSGTRLTVV.